This paragraph covers one T cell receptor beta chain sequence. This clone has just a few counts. What antigen it recognizes has not been identified. No clone much larger than this one lies a single base away; base qualities are absent. TCRbeta CDR3 regions were amplified from genomic DNA using the immunoSEQ Assay, a bias-controlled multiplex PCR. The published analysis was carried out like this. Nucleated cell counts per sample were estimated from amplification of reference gene primers within the assay. To quantify the absolute abundance of each unique TCRbeta CDR3 rearrangement, sequence reads were collapsed and filtered. Productive Simpson clonality was computed per sample as the square root of Simpson's diversity index over productive rearrangements. TCRdb retrieved this table from immuneACCESS and kept in-frame rearrangements only. Not all clones are present; in checked studies, unresolved V genes account for under half, and no reason is known for the remainder. V and J calls and clone size are those listed in that table; D and trimming were worked out from the DNA. Across this sample there are roughly 240,000 clones, with about four fifths seen only once. The top ten clonotypes cover about 3.6% of the sample.

These data originate in a study of blood T cell repertoires in COVID-19 (TCRdb year 2020). Regarding the research as a whole: Collaborator samples came from the United States, Italy and Spain and covered acute and convalescent phases of COVID-19. The prospective study material was composed of cDNA or gDNA derived from T cells, B-cell-depleted T cells, or PBMCs. Deeply sampled blood TCRbeta repertoires from subjects exposed to, actively infected with, or recovered from COVID-19 were included in the dataset. The repertoires were released in a freely available public database meant as a resource for research on the immune response to SARS-CoV-2. The samples were drawn from two sources: the first 160 participants of the ongoing ImmuneRACE study, and about 1,300 subjects contributed by 6 global collaborators. The sample metadata nearly always contained a de-identified subject ID, COVID-19 status, age in years and sex. Where available, HLA class I and class II types were taken from metadata supplied by the sample provider and were not determined by assay-based typing.

In the prospective study, participants were roughly 18 to 89 years old, resided in about two dozen geographic areas of the United States, and were enrolled through a virtual design. Cohort assignment in the prospective study relied on participant-reported clinical history from a screening survey and a study questionnaire. A participant counted as exposed if, within 2 weeks of entering the study, that participant had been in contact with someone who had a PCR-confirmed or clinician-diagnosed COVID-19 case. Each participant in the prospective study had whole blood, serum and a nasopharyngeal or oropharyngeal swab collected by mobile phlebotomists. Additional blood draws and questionnaires over a roughly two-month period could optionally be provided by prospective study participants. Before DNA extraction, prospective study blood samples were shipped either frozen or at room temperature. General findings and caveats noted by the study authors: The amount of clinical and demographic metadata varied by source and participant and was provided uncurated.

The CDR3 goes from the cysteine to the phenylalanine over 14 residues. CDR3 DNA is the only sequence kept; it has 42 bases, read in frame from the first base. CDR1 and CDR2 were assigned from the germline V gene as SGHTA and FQGNSA. V gives up 5 bases and J gives up 5 bases, and the segment between their germline ends measures 14 bases. The sequence joins TRBV7-2 to TRBJ2-3; matching of 6 bases hints at TRBD2 as the D gene. This TCR was sampled from a middle-aged woman who had been exposed to COVID-19. Sequencing input: PBMCs or T cells enriched from blood (not recorded which). The DNA reads as follows: TGTGCCAGCAGCCAGCGAGGGCGGGGAGATACGCAGTATTTT. It is translated as CASSQRGRGDTQYF.